This entry lists 20 T cell receptor beta chains sequenced from one sample in a study of T cell repertoires in cytomegalovirus infection (dated by TCRdb to between 2018 and 2020). Reads for this sample came from an Illumina HiSeq 1500. The raw public data were reprocessed by TCRdb itself: fastp quality trimming at Q25, MiXCR clonotype calling, in-frame beta chains only. Rows with a matching CDR3 protein are joined into one entry that keeps the most common DNA and genes. The table for this sample lists approximately 730,000 distinct CDR3 sequences; approximately 32% of them were counted only once. The ten most abundant clones make up around 13% of the sample. Explained via the paper, the treatment or condition label denotes: in vitro stimulation with specific CMV peptide epitopes to enrich CMV-specific T cells. These TCRs are of unknown antigen specificity. This sample comprised cultured CD8+ T cells from PBMCs, obtained from culture after CMV antigen stimulation. These receptors all come from a human donor in good health (CMV status not recorded). Some clones in this sample may be carry-over from other donors' samples.

This chain links TRBV28 with TRBJ1-2; D gene unclear. CDR3 length: 13 amino acids. V was clipped by 6 bases and J by 4 bases, with 12 bases between them. Germline values: CDR1 MDHEN, CDR2 SYDVKM. The chain's CDR3 is CASSLTQFYGYTF. The CDR3 coding sequence is TGTGCCAGCAGCTTGACACAATTCTATGGCTACACCTTC.

Ten or more counts support this clonotype. V gene TRBV7-2 combines with J gene TRBJ2-7; 13 bases agree with TRBD2. The CDR3 loop spans 15 amino acids. CDR1 is SGHTA and CDR2 is FQGNSA in the germline V gene. The ends lost 3 bases at V and 6 bases at J; junction bases unmatched: 5. The CDR3 DNA reads as TGTGCCAGCAGCTTGAATCGACTAGCGGGGGGCGAGCAGTACTTC. This gives the protein CASSLNRLAGGEQYF. Full variable domain (rest looked up from reference TRBV7-2 and TRBJ2-7): GAGVSQSPSNKVTEKGKDVELRCDPISGHTALYWYRQSLGQGLEFLIYFQGNSAPDKSGLPSDRFSAERTGGSVSTLTIQRTQQEDSAVYLCASSLNRLAGGEQYFGPGTRLTVT.

This clonotype showed up just a few times. The chain uses TRBV7-9 and TRBJ2-5; TRBD2 might be the D (7 bases). CDR3 length equals 14 residues. Trimming pared 3 bases from V and 5 bases from J, leaving 13 bases between. Germline-derived CDR1 and CDR2 are SEHNR and FQNEAQ (reference sequence). CDR3 protein: CASSLSRGGETQYF. CDR3 DNA sequence: TGTGCCAGCAGCTTGTCGAGGGGGGGGGAGACCCAGTACTTC.

Remarks on this clonotype: A read error may explain this, as a much larger clone is one base away. This rearrangement joins TRBV7-2 to TRBJ2-5; 7 nucleotides align to TRBD2. Germline trimming cut 6 bases from V and 5 bases from J; bases unmatched to any gene: 12. The CDR3 has 15 amino acids. Germline V gene sequence: CDR1 SGHTA, CDR2 FQGNSA. The CDR3 nucleotides read TGTGCCAGCAGATTCGGACTAGTGGTCTACGAGACCCAGTACTTC. Its protein is CASRFGLVVYETQYF.

This clonotype was seen a handful of times. The rearrangement links TRBV7-2 to TRBJ1-2; TRBD1 is a possible D gene (6 bases). The germline CDR1 and CDR2 sequences are SGHTA and FQGNSA. This CDR3 region has 14 residues. The ends were cut back, 3 bases at V and 2 bases at J, with 10 bases in the middle. CDR3 sequence reads: CASSFLGGNYGYTF. CDR3 nucleotides: TGTGCCAGCAGCTTCTTGGGGGGCAACTATGGCTACACCTTC.

V is TRBV6-5 and J is TRBJ2-1; TRBD1 matches at 7 bases. Germline CDR1 is MNHEY and CDR2 is SVGAGI. The length of the CDR3 is 12 residues. Losses at the gene ends were 6 bases for V and 7 bases for J; bases not matched to a gene: 3. In DNA form, the CDR3 reads TGTGCCAGCAGCAGACAGGGAAATGAGCAGTTCTTC. Translated, it gives CASSRQGNEQFF.

Of note for this clonotype: One end of the junction varies from germline; a read error may be responsible. The chain uses TRBV7-9 and TRBJ2-1; perhaps D is TRBD1 or TRBD2 (6 bases each). This CDR3 region has 16 residues. CDR1 SEHNR and CDR2 FQNEAQ come from the germline V gene (reference sequence). CDR3 DNA: TGTGCCAACAGCTTATGGTTCGGGGGCATCGATAATGAGCAGTTCTTC. Its translation: CANSLWFGGIDNEQFF.

This clonotype was counted between two and nine times. V gene TRBV9 combines with J gene TRBJ2-2; D is perhaps TRBD1 (6 bases). V was trimmed by 3 bases and J by 0 bases, leaving 15 bases between them. Germline values: CDR1 SGDLS, CDR2 YYNGEE. The CDR3 consists of 17 residues. The CDR3 sequence: CASSAPQTGTNTGELFF. In DNA form, the CDR3 reads TGTGCCAGCAGCGCCCCTCAAACAGGGACGAACACCGGGGAGCTGTTTTTT.

This clonotype was found a few times. The J gene is TRBJ1-2, the V gene TRBV20-1; 8 bases map to TRBD1. Germline V gene sequence: CDR1 DFQATT, CDR2 SNEGSKA (reference sequence). Trimming took 3 bases from V and 5 from J; bases not matched to a gene: 8. The CDR3 runs to 14 residues. The CDR3 sequence is CSARDRADYYGYTF. DNA for the CDR3: TGCAGTGCTAGGGACAGGGCTGACTATTATGGCTACACCTTC.

CDR3 bases: TGCGCCAGCAGCCACCTAAACACCGGGGAGCTGTTTTTT. Protein: CASSHLNTGELFF. The chain links TRBV4-1 to TRBJ2-2; D is uncertain. The V and J ends lost 3 bases and 2 bases respectively, with 4 bases between them. This CDR3 is 13 amino acids long. The germline V gene encodes CDR1 MGHRA and CDR2 YSYEKL.

The sample holds a few counts of this clonotype. The V gene is TRBV11-1, the J gene TRBJ2-2; no definite D call. This CDR3 spans 16 amino acids. Trimming took off 3 bases at V and 4 bases at J, with 15 bases between the two ends. Germline assignment: CDR1 SGHAT and CDR2 FQDESV (reference sequence). CDR3 in amino acids: CASSLIGGSLTGELFF. In DNA form, the CDR3 reads TGTGCCAGCAGCTTGATTGGCGGCAGCCTCACCGGGGAGCTGTTTTTT.

The chain combines TRBV9 with TRBJ2-1; no clear D. CDR1 and CDR2 from the germline V gene are SGDLS and YYNGEE. The CDR3 totals 16 residues. The V gene lost 0 bases and the J gene lost 2 bases, with 12 bases spanning the gap. The CDR3 nucleotides read TGTGCCAGCAGCGTAGCTCTTGATAGTACCTACAATGAGCAGTTCTTC. Translation: CASSVALDSTYNEQFF.

The V gene is TRBV2, the J gene TRBJ2-7, with D perhaps TRBD2 (5 bases). This CDR3 comprises 15 residues. Trimming removed 5 bases at V and 3 bases at J, with 17 bases between. The germline V gene encodes CDR1 SNHLY and CDR2 FYNNEI. The CDR3 nucleotides read TGTGCCAGCAGTCCGACGGACGGAGACTACTACGAGCAGTACGTC. It is translated as CASSPTDGDYYEQYV.

The chain carries TRBV27 and TRBJ2-1; D may correspond to TRBD1 or TRBD2 (7 bases each). There are 14 residues in the CDR3. In germline, CDR1 is MNHEY, CDR2 SMNVEV (reference sequence). V lost 7 bases and J 6 bases, leaving 16 bases between the germline ends. DNA of the CDR3: TGTGCCAGCACCTACAGGGGAGGGTTCAATGAGCAGTTCTTC. This codes for CASTYRGGFNEQFF.

This clonotype showed up just a few times. The rearrangement joins TRBV10-3 to TRBJ2-1; 10 nucleotides line up with TRBD1. The V segment lost 4 bases and the J segment 4 bases; nucleotides outside the gene matches: 4. The germline V gene encodes CDR1 ENHRY and CDR2 SYGVKD. This CDR3 is built from 15 residues. The chain's CDR3 is CAISAGTGAYNEQFF. The CDR3 region has the DNA TGTGCCATCAGTGCCGGGACAGGGGCGTACAATGAGCAGTTCTTC.

This clonotype has ten or more counts. J is TRBJ1-1 and V is TRBV6-6; perhaps TRBD1 as D (6 bases). Trimming took 2 bases from V and 5 from J, leaving 21 bases between them. The CDR3 loop spans 17 amino acids. The V gene's germline CDR1 is MNHNY and CDR2 SVGAGI (reference sequence). The CDR3, as DNA: TGTGCCAGCAGTTACGATCCTAACCCGACAGGTCTAACTGAAGCTTTCTTT. Its translation is CASSYDPNPTGLTEAFF.

For this clonotype: The junction and the germline gene differ at one end; a read error may be behind it. The genes are TRBV19 and TRBJ1-2, with a weak D call TRBD1 (6 bases). The germline CDR1 and CDR2 sequences are LNHDA and SQIVND (reference sequence). The CDR3 covers 12 residues. For the CDR3, the DNA is TGTGCCAGTAGTGTAGACGACAGGCAGTACACCTTC. Translating gives CASSVDDRQYTF.

In its sample, this clonotype was seen a few times. The chain couples TRBV6-5 to TRBJ1-1, with D tentatively TRBD1 (5 bases). The V gene lost 7 bases and the J gene lost 3 bases, with 15 bases spanning the gap. Germline CDR1 is MNHEY and CDR2 is SVGAGI. This CDR3 is built from 14 residues. CDR3 loop: CASTKGPSHTEAFF. The CDR3, as DNA: TGTGCCAGCACCAAGGGGCCCAGTCACACTGAAGCTTTCTTT.

A few counts support this clonotype. Compared with germline, one end of the junction differs, possibly owing to a read error. The V and J genes are TRBV7-6 and TRBJ2-1; possible D gene TRBD2, 6 bases. Germline V lookup: CDR1 SGHVS, CDR2 FNYEAQ. The CDR3 covers 16 residues. CDR3 region: CASSLRGWSTYNEQFF. Here the CDR3 DNA reads TGTGCTAGCAGCTTACGGGGGTGGTCGACTTACAATGAGCAGTTCTTC.

CDR3 in DNA: TGTGCCAGCAGCTCTAATCTCGGGGGCCTGCTTGAAAACATTCAGTACTTC. Translating gives CASSSNLGGLLENIQYF. The chain combines TRBV27 with TRBJ2-4; the D call may be TRBD1 or TRBD2 (6 bases each). Germline V CDR1 and CDR2: MNHEY, SMNVEV (reference sequence). The CDR3 covers 17 residues. V was clipped by 6 bases and J by 5 bases, with 23 bases between them.